Below, 28 T cell receptor beta chains from the same sample are listed, as sequenced in a study of shared clonotypes between healthy human individuals. Data came from immunoSEQ multiplex PCR; TCRdb stores just in-frame clones and leaves some out. The sample records about 1 million clones, 75% being singletons. Sequencing input: memory CD4+ T cells sorted from blood. Documented subset: CD45RA-negative fraction. The source is a man in his late teens or twenties in good health.

This rearrangement joins TRBV4-3 to TRBJ2-7, with TRBD2 identical over 10 bases. After removal of 0 bases from V and 2 bases from J, the junction contained 13 bases not matched to a gene. CDR1 and CDR2 (germline): LGHNA, YSLEER. The CDR3 has 19 amino acids. The CDR3 nucleotides are TGCGCCAGCAGCCAAGAAGTCGGGCTAGCGGGAGATAAAGCCTACGAGCAGTACTTC. Amino acids: CASSQEVGLAGDKAYEQYF.

The DNA of the CDR3 is TGTGCCAGCTCACCACCGAACCAGTACCAAGAGACCCAGTACTTC. It encodes CASSPPNQYQETQYF. The chain is built from TRBV18 and TRBJ2-5, with D unresolved. The V and J ends lost 0 bases and 0 bases respectively, with 8 bases between them. Germline V gives CDR1 KGHSH, CDR2 LQKENI. CDR3 length: 15 residues.

The V and J genes are TRBV5-4 and TRBJ2-3; a possible D gene is TRBD2 (6 bases). Germline CDR1 SGHNT, CDR2 YYREEE (reference sequence). The CDR3 runs 15 residues. The V and J ends lost 0 bases and 1 base respectively, with 9 bases between them. CDR3: CASSLASSGTDTQYF. The CDR3 DNA is TGTGCCAGCAGCTTGGCTTCTAGCGGCACAGATACGCAGTATTTT.

The rearrangement links TRBV5-1 to TRBJ2-3, with D perhaps TRBD2 (6 bases). There are 16 residues in the CDR3. Per the germline V gene, CDR1 is SGHRS and CDR2 is YFSETQ. Trimming left V 0 bases short and J 3 bases short, with 14 bases between. In nucleotides, the CDR3 is TGCGCCAGCAGCTTGGATATCGGCGGGGCAACAGATACGCAGTATTTT. Amino acid sequence: CASSLDIGGATDTQYF.

This clone was seen just once. The CDR3 DNA follows: TGCGCCAGCAGCTTCAGCGGGATTGGGGCCAACGTCCTGACTTTC. Translated: CASSFSGIGANVLTF. V usage is TRBV5-1 and J usage is TRBJ2-6; TRBD2 aligns across 7 bases. This CDR3 comprises 15 residues. CDR1 and CDR2 from the germline V gene are SGHRS and YFSETQ. Trimming took 2 bases from V and 3 from J; bases not matched to a gene: 2. Combining the CDR3 with reference TRBV5-1 and TRBJ2-6 gives the whole variable domain KAGVTQTPRYLIKTRGQQVTLSCSPISGHRSVSWYQQTPGQGLQFLFEYFSETQRNKGNFPGRFSGRQFSNSRSEMNVSTLELGDSALYLCASSFSGIGANVLTFGAGSRLTVL.

The V gene is TRBV7-6, the J gene TRBJ2-2, with 7 bases identical to TRBD2. With V trimmed by 1 base and J by 7 bases, 9 bases remained unmatched. CDR3 size: 16 residues. Per the germline V gene, CDR1 is SGHVS and CDR2 is FNYEAQ. The CDR3 region is CASSLGTGTTHGELFF. The DNA for the CDR3 is TGTGCCAGCAGCTTAGGGACCGGGACTACCCACGGGGAGCTGTTTTTT.

The chain employs TRBV6-1 and TRBJ2-1; 11 bases line up with TRBD2. Germline-derived CDR1 and CDR2 are MNHNS and SASEGT. The CDR3 has 14 amino acids. Trimming took 3 bases from V and 6 from J; bases not matched to a gene: 1. CDR3 region: CASSDSGGVNEQFF. DNA of the CDR3: TGTGCCAGCAGTGATAGCGGGGGGGTCAATGAGCAGTTCTTC.

The rearrangement links TRBV30 to TRBJ2-7; D is undetermined. V was clipped by 0 bases and J by 1 base, with 7 bases between them. The CDR3 has 13 amino acids. Germline V gene sequence: CDR1 GTSNPN, CDR2 SVGIG (reference sequence). CDR3 coding DNA: TGTGCCTGGAGTGTAAGTGTGTCCTACGAGCAGTACTTC. Encoded protein: CAWSVSVSYEQYF.

The V call is TRBV5-1, the J call TRBJ2-3; no firm D call. Trimming removed 0 bases at V and 2 bases at J, with 19 bases between. Per germline, CDR1 SGHRS and CDR2 YFSETQ. CDR3 size: 18 residues. Written as DNA, the CDR3 is TGCGCCAGCAGCTTGGGCTTAAAGGGATCGCAATCCACAGATACGCAGTATTTT. Translation gives CASSLGLKGSQSTDTQYF.

J is TRBJ2-1 and V is TRBV19; either TRBD1 or TRBD2 may fit D (5 bases each). This CDR3 has 15 amino acids. V was clipped by 6 bases and J by 4 bases, with 16 bases between them. Per germline, CDR1 LNHDA and CDR2 SQIVND (reference sequence). The CDR3 DNA reads as TGTGCCAGTAGGTTAGGGGACCGAGTATACAATGAGCAGTTCTTC. Its translation is CASRLGDRVYNEQFF.

The V call is TRBV5-1, the J call TRBJ1-4; D is possibly TRBD1 (5 bases). V gave up 4 bases and J gave up 8 bases, with 15 bases separating them. The CDR3 is 14 residues long. CDR1 SGHRS and CDR2 YFSETQ come from the germline V gene. CDR3 coding DNA: TGCGCCAGCAGCGGGGACGCCGGCAAAGAAAAACTGTTTTTT. Translated, it gives CASSGDAGKEKLFF.

A remark on this clone: The same CDR3 arises from other DNA sequences in this sample as well. The rearrangement uses TRBV6-6 and TRBJ2-7; unclear D gene. V was shortened by 2 bases and J by 1 base, with 6 bases between the two germline ends. The germline V gene encodes CDR1 MNHNY and CDR2 SVGAGI (reference sequence). The CDR3 runs 13 residues. CDR3 DNA sequence: TGTGCCAGCAGTTACGATGGGTCCTACGAGCAGTACTTC. Protein: CASSYDGSYEQYF.

The chain carries TRBV4-2 and TRBJ2-1; 11 bases are a match to TRBD2. Germline CDR1 is LGHNA and CDR2 is YNFKEQ. The CDR3 is 15 amino acids. With V trimmed by 1 base and J by 7 bases, 3 bases remained unmatched. This CDR3 is CASSQGASGGNEQFF. CDR3 bases: TGTGCCAGCAGCCAAGGTGCTAGCGGGGGGAATGAGCAGTTCTTC.

DNA for the CDR3: TGTGCCAGTAGTATTCCTCAGGGGAGGGCTGAAGCTTTCTTT. Translation: CASSIPQGRAEAFF. This rearrangement joins TRBV19 to TRBJ1-1; D may be TRBD1 (6 bases). The CDR3 runs to 14 residues. Trimming pared 3 bases from V and 6 bases from J, leaving 14 bases between. CDR1 and CDR2 from the germline V gene are LNHDA and SQIVND (reference sequence). The complete variable domain, with remaining parts taken from reference TRBV19 and TRBJ1-1, reads DGGITQSPKYLFRKEGQNVTLSCEQNLNHDAMYWYRQDPGQGLRLIYYSQIVNDFQKGDIAEGYSVSREKKESFPLTVTSAQKNPTAFYLCASSIPQGRAEAFFGQGTRLTVV.

Concerning this clone itself: The sample contains more than one DNA sequence encoding this CDR3. The chain has TRBV5-1 and TRBJ1-6, with TRBD1 identical over 11 bases. The germline V gene has CDR1 SGHRS and CDR2 YFSETQ. V dropped 4 bases and J dropped 9; count of bases not matched to a gene: 3. This CDR3 is 14 amino acids long. The CDR3 bases are TGCGCCAGCAGCCTGGGACAGGGGGGTTCACCCCTCCACTTT. Translating gives CASSLGQGGSPLHF.

In its sample, this clone was seen a few times. Other DNA sequences within the sample encode an identical CDR3. The J gene is TRBJ1-1, the V gene TRBV20-1; D uncertain. CDR3 length: 11 amino acids. The V end was cut by 5 bases, the J end by 5 bases, with 9 bases between. In germline, CDR1 is DFQATT, CDR2 SNEGSKA (reference sequence). CDR3 bases: TGCAGTGCTTCTGGTGAGACTGAAGCTTTCTTT. Residues: CSASGETEAFF.

This clone was observed a few times. The J gene is TRBJ2-1, the V gene TRBV2, with 7 nucleotides matching TRBD1. The germline gives CDR1 SNHLY, CDR2 FYNNEI. The CDR3 sequence is 14 residues long. Unmatched junction bases numbered 8, after V lost 5 bases and J lost 7 bases. The CDR3 nucleotides are TGTGCCAGCAGTAAAAATAGGGGGCTTAATGAGCAGTTCTTC. It translates to CASSKNRGLNEQFF.

The chain joins TRBV6-1 to TRBJ1-5, with unresolved D. The V end was cut by 0 bases, the J end by 7 bases, with 13 bases between. The germline V gene encodes CDR1 MNHNS and CDR2 SASEGT. The CDR3 covers 15 residues. The CDR3 spells CASSEAVTGRQPQHF. Written as DNA, the CDR3 is TGTGCCAGCAGTGAAGCGGTTACGGGGAGGCAGCCCCAGCATTTT.

The gene calls are TRBV30 and TRBJ2-5, with D unclear. Trimming took off 3 bases at V and 5 bases at J, with 4 bases between the two ends. This CDR3 has 10 amino acids. The V gene's germline CDR1 is GTSNPN and CDR2 SVGIG (reference sequence). The CDR3 DNA reads as TGTGCCTGGAGAGGGGAGACCCAGTACTTC. This translates into CAWRGETQYF.

The V and J genes are TRBV27 and TRBJ1-5, with D possibly being TRBD1 (6 bases). The CDR3 consists of 16 residues. Trimming took 0 bases from V and 0 from J, leaving 9 bases between them. Per germline, CDR1 MNHEY and CDR2 SMNVEV (reference sequence). The CDR3 protein is CASSLSWGASNQPQHF. The DNA of the CDR3 is TGTGCCAGCAGTTTATCCTGGGGGGCTAGCAATCAGCCCCAGCATTTT.

V is TRBV4-2 and J is TRBJ2-7, with D tentatively TRBD2 (5 bases). Trimming took 3 bases from V and 1 from J, leaving 10 bases between them. CDR3 length: 14 residues. Per germline, CDR1 LGHNA and CDR2 YNFKEQ. The CDR3 DNA sequence: TGTGCCAGCAGCCAGGCTAGCTCTTCCTACGAGCAGTACTTC. Its translation: CASSQASSSYEQYF.

The chain has TRBV29-1 and TRBJ2-5, with 8 bases aligning to TRBD1. The DNA end is more similar to TRBJ2-7, so the J call may be wrong. The CDR3 spans 12 residues. Germline V CDR1 and CDR2: SQVTM, ANQGSEA. The CDR3 sequence is CSVDGQGYEQYF. CDR3 DNA: TGCAGCGTTGACGGACAGGGCTACGAGCAGTACTTC.

The rearrangement links TRBV28 to TRBJ1-1, with TRBD1 as a possible D gene (6 bases). Between the trimmed V and J ends, which lost 5 bases and 10 bases, there was a span of 11 bases. CDR3 length: 11 residues. From germline, CDR1 is MDHEN and CDR2 SYDVKM. CDR3 DNA: TGTGCCAGCAGTCAGGGGTTTGGAGCTTTCTTT. This codes for CASSQGFGAFF.

The chain couples TRBV2 to TRBJ2-4; no definite D call. V was shortened by 6 bases and J by 8 bases, with 11 bases between the two germline ends. Germline CDR1 SNHLY, CDR2 FYNNEI. The CDR3 loop spans 12 amino acids. The CDR3 DNA reads TGTGCCAGCAGATGGGATTCTCACATTCAGTACTTC. Translation: CASRWDSHIQYF. Full variable domain (outside the CDR3, taken from reference TRBV2 and TRBJ2-4): EPEVTQTPSHQVTQMGQEVILRCVPISNHLYFYWYRQILGQKVEFLVSFYNNEISEKSEIFDDQFSVERPDGSNFTLKIRSTKLEDSAMYFCASRWDSHIQYFGAGTRLSVL.

The chain couples TRBV15 to TRBJ2-2; tentatively, D is TRBD1 or TRBD2 (6 bases each). The ends were cut back, 1 base at V and 3 bases at J, with 12 bases in the middle. This CDR3 comprises 16 residues. Germline CDR1 LNHNV, CDR2 YYDKDF (reference sequence). DNA of the CDR3: TGTGCCACCAGCAGAGTGGGGGGCGGGGACACCGGGGAGCTGTTTTTT. Translation: CATSRVGGGDTGELFF.

In this sample, this clone turned up once. The V gene is TRBV7-9, the J gene TRBJ2-5; no clear D. The CDR3 spans 14 residues. V lost 2 bases and J 2 bases, leaving 9 bases between the germline ends. Germline V gene data show CDR1 as SEHNR and CDR2 as FQNEAQ (reference sequence). The CDR3 DNA reads TGTGCCAGCAGCTTACAAGGGTCTCAAGAGACCCAGTACTTC. This gives the protein CASSLQGSQETQYF.

For this clone: This may come from a read error, since a much larger clone is one base off. The chain joins TRBV7-9 to TRBJ2-6; TRBD1 aligns across 10 bases. This CDR3 has 19 amino acids. The germline V gene has CDR1 SEHNR and CDR2 FQNEAQ (reference sequence). J lost 1 base, V lost 5 bases, and 11 bases had no gene match. The CDR3 here is CASSRGTGVDGSGANVLTF. CDR3 DNA sequence: TGTGCCAGCAGCCGCGGGACAGGGGTTGATGGTTCTGGGGCCAACGTCCTGACTTTC.

This chain joins TRBV6-5 and TRBJ1-3; tentatively, D is TRBD1 (5 bases). The CDR3 has 16 amino acids. The ends were cut back, 0 bases at V and 1 base at J, with 10 bases in the middle. Per germline, CDR1 MNHEY and CDR2 SVGAGI. The CDR3 DNA reads TGTGCCAGCAGTTACTCGGGACTGAAATCTGGAAACACCATATATTTT. It translates to CASSYSGLKSGNTIYF.